The present T cell receptor beta chain was sequenced within a study of shared clonotypes between healthy human individuals. Overall study: Per donor, CD8 memory used one plate, CD8 naive used two, CD4 memory used three and CD4 naive used three.

A deep-level run was used for the assay. Every subset had its genomic DNA shared out evenly among several immunoSEQ plates. Some clones are missing from TCRdb's copy, which holds only in-frame ones; the method was immunoSEQ multiplex PCR. The profile shows some 740,000 clones, nearly 95% of them singletons. This CDR3 has 13 residues. CDR1 is SGDLS and CDR2 is YYNGEE in the germline V gene. Trimming removed 2 bases from V and 7 bases from J, with 13 bases in between. Worth noting for this clone: Its antigen is as yet unknown. The same CDR3 is also encoded by other DNA sequences in this sample.

Naive-designated CD8 cells lacked CD45RO, were positively enriched for CCR7, and omitted terminally differentiated effector memory CD45RA+ cells. The study, taken as a whole, reports: All-four-donor shared clonotypes had higher generation probabilities than non-shared clonotypes did.

J is TRBJ2-7 and V is TRBV9; D perhaps matches TRBD1 (7 bases). The receptor comes from a young man in good health. The source material was naive CD8+ T cells sorted from blood. In DNA form, the CDR3 reads TGTGCCAGCAGCGTTGGAGGGGGCAGGGAGCAGTACTTC. Translating gives CASSVGGGREQYF.